This TCR beta chain was obtained from a study of shared clonotypes between healthy human individuals. This CDR3 has 14 amino acids. Germline CDR1 reads MGHRA; CDR2 reads YSYEKL. Trimming removed 3 bases at V and 7 bases at J, with 13 bases between. Libraries were prepared by immunoSEQ multiplex PCR; TCRdb keeps only in-frame clonotypes and omits some of them. This sample carries 2 million to 3 million clones, 80% to 95% of them seen once, and the ten largest clones take approximately 0.36%. The sequence was collected from a man aged 18 to 30 in good health. Some clones in this sample may be carry-over from other donors' samples. This chain joins TRBV4-1 and TRBJ2-1; possibly TRBD1 or TRBD2 for D (6 bases each). Specimen: naive CD4+ T cells from PBMCs. Subset specified: CD45RA+ positively selected. CDR3 in DNA: TGCGCCAGCAGCCATCGGGGGCCGGTGAATGAGCAGTTCTTC. It is translated as CASSHRGPVNEQFF.